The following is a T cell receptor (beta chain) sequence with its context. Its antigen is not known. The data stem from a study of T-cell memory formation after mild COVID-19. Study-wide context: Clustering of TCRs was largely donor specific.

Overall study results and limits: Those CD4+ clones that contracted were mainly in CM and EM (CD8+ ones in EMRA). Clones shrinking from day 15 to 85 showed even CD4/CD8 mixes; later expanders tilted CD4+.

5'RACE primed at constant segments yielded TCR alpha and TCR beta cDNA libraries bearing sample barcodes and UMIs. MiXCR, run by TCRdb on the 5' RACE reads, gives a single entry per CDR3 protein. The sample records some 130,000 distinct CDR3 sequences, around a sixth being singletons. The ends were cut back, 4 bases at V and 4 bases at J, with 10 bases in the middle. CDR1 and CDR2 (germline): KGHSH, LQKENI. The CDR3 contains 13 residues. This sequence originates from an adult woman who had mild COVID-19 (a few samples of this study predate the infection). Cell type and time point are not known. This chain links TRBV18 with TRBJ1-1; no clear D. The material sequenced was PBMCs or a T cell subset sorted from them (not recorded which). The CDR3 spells CASSLGLGTEAFF. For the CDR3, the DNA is TGTGCCAGCTCACTAGGGTTGGGCACTGAAGCTTTCTTT.